A single sample gave rise to the 24 T cell receptor beta chains below, sequenced in a study of T cells in Graves' hyperthyroidism and ophthalmopathy. Template material for amplifying TCR beta CDR3 regions consisted of RNA transcripts. In the first-round RT-PCR of the TCR CDR3, the HTBI primer set was used. TCRdb itself ran the multiplex PCR reads through MiXCR, one entry per CDR3 protein. Among around 580,000 distinct CDR3 sequences listed, roughly 46% were seen once. Sequenced: peripheral blood or thyroid tissue (not recorded which). These receptors were taken from a woman aged 18-29 years with Graves' hyperthyroidism.

This sequence joins TRBV11-3 and TRBJ2-3; unclear D gene. The CDR3 sequence is 17 residues long. The V end was cut by 1 base, the J end by 0 bases, with 14 bases between. In germline, CDR1 is SGHNT, CDR2 YENEEA. The CDR3 DNA is TGTGCCAGCAGCTTAGGACCCTTTATCGGGAGCACAGATACGCAGTATTTT. This codes for CASSLGPFIGSTDTQYF.

Notes on this clonotype: A read error is likely, as this CDR3 ends without the conserved phenylalanine or tryptophan. This chain uses TRBV7-6 with TRBJ2-7, with 8 bases lining up with TRBD2. CDR3 length equals 17 residues. With V trimmed by 5 bases and J by 7 bases, 19 bases remained unmatched. Germline CDR1 is SGHVS and CDR2 is FNYEAQ. DNA for the CDR3: TGTGCCAGCAGCCTGCTGGGACTAGGAGCGATCTACAATGAGCAGTACCTC. As protein: CASSLLGLGAIYNEQYL.

This clonotype was counted at least ten times. The chain combines TRBV5-6 with TRBJ2-7; 14 nucleotides align to TRBD2. Germline-derived CDR1 and CDR2 are SGHDT and YYEEEE. CDR3 length: 15 residues. After removal of 3 bases from V and 4 bases from J, the junction contained 3 bases not matched to a gene. The chain's CDR3 is CASSSGTSGRYEQYF. The CDR3 DNA is TGTGCCAGCAGCTCTGGGACTAGCGGGAGATACGAGCAGTACTTC.

The genes are TRBV4-3 and TRBJ1-4, with D perhaps matching TRBD1 (6 bases). This CDR3 is built from 15 residues. The germline CDR1 and CDR2 sequences are LGHNA and YSLEER. V shed 0 bases and J shed 7 bases, with 12 bases lying between them. As DNA, the CDR3 is TGCGCCAGCAGCCAAGATACGGGGGCGAGTGAAAAACTGTTTTTT. Encoded protein: CASSQDTGASEKLFF.

The sample holds one count of this clonotype. A read error may account for a junction end that differs from germline. The CDR3 DNA is TGTGCCAGCAGTGAAGTCCTCCGGGACGGACAAGGGACCCAGTACTTC. Translating it yields CASSEVLRDGQGTQYF. The V call is TRBV6-5, the J call TRBJ2-5; the D gene could be TRBD1 or TRBD2 (5 bases each). The CDR3 contains 16 residues. The germline CDR1 and CDR2 sequences are MNHEY and SVGAGI.

This clonotype has a handful of counts. The chain joins TRBV29-1 to TRBJ2-3; perhaps TRBD1 as D (5 bases). V dropped 4 bases and J dropped 5 bases, with 7 bases sitting between them. The CDR3 contains 11 residues. CDR1 is SQVTM, CDR2 ANQGSEA, per germline. The DNA for the CDR3 is TGCAGCGTTGTTAGGGGAGATACGCAGTATTTT. Amino acid sequence: CSVVRGDTQYF.

As concerns this clonotype: The final CDR3 position lacks the conserved phenylalanine or tryptophan, pointing to a likely read error. The limits of the CDR3 on the DNA are not certain, so only TCRdb's listed CDR3 is given. The V gene is TRBV5-4, the J gene TRBJ2-5; the listed D gene, TRBD2, was not tested against the DNA. The germline CDR1 and CDR2 sequences are SGHNT and YYREEE (reference sequence). The length of the CDR3 is 10 amino acids, counting both ends. The CDR3 sequence: CASSGSGRYY.

This clonotype showed up just a few times. V and J are TRBV9 and TRBJ1-4, with D unresolved. Per germline, CDR1 SGDLS and CDR2 YYNGEE. V was pared by 5 bases and J by 3 bases, with 17 bases between. This CDR3 is 16 amino acids long. The DNA for the CDR3 is TGTGCCAGCAGTCTCAGTCAGGCAGCTTCTAATGAAAAACTGTTTTTT. This gives the protein CASSLSQAASNEKLFF.

A few counts support this clonotype. This chain joins TRBV18 and TRBJ2-5, with 8 bases matching TRBD2. CDR1 and CDR2 from the germline V gene are KGHSH and LQKENI. The CDR3 extends over 16 amino acids. Trimming at V came to 2 bases and at J to 4 bases, leaving 9 bases not matched to a gene. The CDR3 DNA sequence: TGTGCCAGCTCACCATCTCAGCGGGAGCCCGGAGAGACCCAGTACTTC. The encoded protein is CASSPSQREPGETQYF.

This chain links TRBV5-6 with TRBJ1-3; TRBD1 might be the D (5 bases). Trimming cost V 1 base and J 8 bases, with 22 bases left between them. The CDR3 contains 17 residues. Germline V lookup: CDR1 SGHDT, CDR2 YYEEEE. The CDR3 spells CASSLLSLGVFGYTIYF. The CDR3 nucleotides read TGTGCCAGCAGCTTGTTGTCCCTAGGGGTATTTGGCTACACCATATATTTT. The full variable domain, rest sourced from reference TRBV5-6 and TRBJ1-3, is DAGVTQSPTHLIKTRGQQVTLRCSPKSGHDTVSWYQQALGQGPQFIFQYYEEEERQRGNFPDRFSGHQFPNYSSELNVNALLLGDSALYLCASSLLSLGVFGYTIYFGEGSWLTVV.

The chain employs TRBV25-1 and TRBJ2-2; D ambiguous. The V end lost 8 bases, the J end lost 4 bases, and 8 bases lay between the germline ends. CDR1 MGHDK and CDR2 SYGVNS come from the germline V gene. The CDR3 totals 12 residues. The chain's CDR3 is CASLGSTGELFF. Here the CDR3 DNA reads TGTGCCAGCTTGGGCAGCACCGGGGAGCTGTTTTTT.

The chain recombines TRBV25-1 with TRBJ1-2, with 8 bases fitting TRBD1. Trimming at V came to 4 bases and at J to 0 bases, leaving 10 bases not matched to a gene. Per germline, CDR1 MGHDK and CDR2 SYGVNS. This CDR3 spans 17 amino acids. The chain's CDR3 is CASSAGGTGTTNYGYTF. CDR3 in DNA: TGTGCCAGCAGTGCCGGGGGGACAGGAACCACTAACTATGGCTACACCTTC.

The J gene is TRBJ2-4, the V gene TRBV7-9; D uncertain. The V gene's germline CDR1 is SEHNR and CDR2 FQNEAQ (reference sequence). Trimming removed 8 bases at V and 6 bases at J, with 11 bases between. The CDR3 totals 12 residues. The CDR3 nucleotides are TGTGCCAGCGGGGATTGGGGAAACATTCAGTACTTC. This gives the protein CASGDWGNIQYF.

This rearrangement joins TRBV11-1 to TRBJ2-7, with D possibly TRBD2 on 6 matching bases. Per germline, CDR1 SGHAT and CDR2 FQDESV (reference sequence). V lost 8 bases and J 4 bases, leaving 15 bases between the germline ends. CDR3 length: 13 amino acids. Written as DNA, the CDR3 is TGTGCCAGCGACCAAGCGGGTCGGTACGAGCAGTACTTC. Translating gives CASDQAGRYEQYF.

With regard to this clonotype: Possible read error: a much larger clone is one base away. The genes are TRBV7-9 and TRBJ1-3; the D is unclear. The CDR3 sequence is 16 residues long. V gave up 5 bases and J gave up 2 bases, with 16 bases separating them. Germline-derived CDR1 and CDR2 are SEHNR and FQNEAQ (reference sequence). The CDR3 protein is CASSRRERGPGNTIYF. DNA of the CDR3: TGTGCCAGCAGCCGCCGTGAGCGCGGCCCTGGAAACACCATATATTTT.

This clonotype showed up many times. The CDR3: CASSPRALFSYEQYF. CDR3 in DNA: TGTGCCAGCAGTCCCCGGGCCCTATTCTCCTACGAGCAGTACTTC. The V call is TRBV12-3 or TRBV12-4, the J call TRBJ2-7; no clear D gene. The CDR3 totals 15 residues. V was pared by 5 bases and J by 0 bases, with 14 bases between.

This chain connects TRBV7-2 to TRBJ1-2; D remains unclear. The CDR3 runs to 13 residues. Looked up from germline, CDR1 is SGHTA and CDR2 is FQGNSA. V was clipped by 5 bases and J by 8 bases, with 15 bases between them. CDR3 loop: CASSQGGPGGYTF. As DNA, the CDR3 is TGTGCCAGCAGCCAAGGAGGACCGGGGGGCTACACCTTC.

This clonotype was picked up many times. For the CDR3, the DNA is TGCGCCAGCAGCATAAGAGGGAATTCTGGAAACACCATATATTTT. Its translation: CASSIRGNSGNTIYF. This chain joins TRBV5-1 and TRBJ1-3; D unclear. CDR1 SGHRS and CDR2 YFSETQ come from the germline V gene. Trimming shortened V by 4 bases and J by 1 base, and 12 bases separated the two germline ends. The CDR3 totals 15 residues.

On this clonotype: One junction end disagrees with the germline gene, perhaps due to a read error. This chain connects TRBV10-1 to TRBJ2-7; the D gene is possibly TRBD1 (5 bases). The CDR3 covers 13 residues. The germline V gene encodes CDR1 WNHNN and CDR2 SYGVQD (reference sequence). DNA of the CDR3: TGCGCCAGCAGCGAGGCAGGGAAGGACGAGCGGTACTTC. This gives the protein CASSEAGKDERYF.

This clonotype was seen ten or more times. The junction does not match germline at one end; this may be a read error. The rearrangement links TRBV6-6 to TRBJ1-2; tentatively, D is TRBD1 (5 bases). Germline V CDR1 and CDR2: MNHNY, SVGAGI (reference sequence). CDR3 size: 13 residues. In DNA, the CDR3 is TGCGCCAGCAGTCCGGGCCGGGGCAATGGCTACACCTTC. It specifies CASSPGRGNGYTF.

The CDR3 loop reads CASSPHPHGNTEAFF. The CDR3 DNA reads as TGCGCCAGCAGCCCCCACCCGCACGGGAACACTGAAGCTTTCTTT. The chain links TRBV4-1 to TRBJ1-1; D uncertain. V lost 4 bases and J lost 1, with 13 bases in between. The length of the CDR3 is 15 residues. CDR1 and CDR2 from the germline V gene are MGHRA and YSYEKL.

There are many counts of this clonotype. This rearrangement joins TRBV4-1 to TRBJ1-2; D gene uncertain. The length of the CDR3 is 14 residues. The germline V and J ends were trimmed by 0 bases and 6 bases, with 11 bases remaining between them. Germline-derived CDR1 and CDR2 are MGHRA and YSYEKL. The CDR3 protein is CASSQDRKGDGYTF. For the CDR3, the DNA is TGCGCCAGCAGCCAAGATCGGAAGGGAGATGGCTACACCTTC.

The chain has TRBV2 and TRBJ1-6; possible D gene TRBD1, 5 bases. Germline V gene lookup returns CDR1 SNHLY and CDR2 FYNNEI. The V end was cut by 9 bases, the J end by 9 bases, with 6 bases between. The CDR3 contains 10 residues. This CDR3 is CASGGSPLHF. CDR3 sequence (DNA): TGTGCCAGTGGGGGTTCACCCCTCCACTTT.

This clonotype was seen many times. The J gene is TRBJ1-3, the V gene TRBV7-2, with 7 bases aligning to TRBD1. The germline gives CDR1 SGHTA, CDR2 FQGNSA. Losses at the gene ends were 0 bases for V and 2 bases for J; bases not matched to a gene: 4. The CDR3 contains 16 residues. CDR3 amino acids: CASSLAGGATGNTIYF. DNA for the CDR3: TGTGCCAGCAGCTTAGCAGGGGGCGCGACTGGAAACACCATATATTTT.